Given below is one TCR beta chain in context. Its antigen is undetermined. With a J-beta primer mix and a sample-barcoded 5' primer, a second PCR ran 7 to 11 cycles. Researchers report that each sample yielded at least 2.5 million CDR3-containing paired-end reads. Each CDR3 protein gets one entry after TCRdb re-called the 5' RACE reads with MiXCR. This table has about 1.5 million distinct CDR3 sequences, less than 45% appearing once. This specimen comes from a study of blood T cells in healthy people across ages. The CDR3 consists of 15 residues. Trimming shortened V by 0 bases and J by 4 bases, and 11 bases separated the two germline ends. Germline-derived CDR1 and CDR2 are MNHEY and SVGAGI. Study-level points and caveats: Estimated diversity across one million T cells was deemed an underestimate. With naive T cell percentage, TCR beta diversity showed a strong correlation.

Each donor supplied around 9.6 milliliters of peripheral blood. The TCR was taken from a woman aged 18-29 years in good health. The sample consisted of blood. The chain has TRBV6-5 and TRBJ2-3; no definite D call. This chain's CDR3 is CASSYSGSSPDTQYF. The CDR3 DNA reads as TGTGCCAGCAGTTACTCGGGATCAAGCCCAGATACGCAGTATTTT.